Below are 29 T cell receptor beta chains sequenced from a single sample in a study of T cells in Graves' hyperthyroidism and ophthalmopathy. TCR beta CDR3 region amplification was performed from RNA transcripts. With the HTBI primer set, the TCR CDR3 went through a first round of RT-PCR. In TCRdb, the multiplex PCR reads were re-called with MiXCR into one record per CDR3 protein. The data show 490,000 or so distinct CDR3 sequences, with about 20% seen just once and around 50% held by the top ten. Sequencing input: blood. These receptor sequences come from a woman aged 65 to 85 with Graves' ophthalmopathy.

CDR3 sequence: CASRPQGTNNQPQHF. CDR3 coding DNA: TGTGCCAGTAGGCCCCAGGGGACCAACAATCAGCCCCAGCATTTT. V and J are TRBV19 and TRBJ1-5; TRBD1 might be the D (6 bases). V was trimmed by 6 bases and J by 3 bases, leaving 15 bases between them. There are 15 residues in the CDR3. Germline V CDR1 and CDR2: LNHDA, SQIVND (reference sequence).

V usage is TRBV11-2 and J usage is TRBJ2-7, with TRBD2 identical over 9 bases. V lost 1 base, J lost 4 bases, and 11 bases stayed unmatched. Germline V gene data show CDR1 as SGHAT and CDR2 as FQNNGV. The CDR3 consists of 17 residues. CDR3 protein: CASSLGGSREGIYEQYF. The CDR3 nucleotides are TGTGCCAGCAGCTTAGGAGGTTCGCGGGAGGGAATTTACGAGCAGTACTTC.

V gene TRBV6-1 combines with J gene TRBJ2-7, with TRBD1 matching 10 bases. Germline assignment: CDR1 MNHNS and CDR2 SASEGT. The CDR3 covers 14 residues. J was trimmed by 6 bases and V by 6 bases; bases with no gene match: 8. The CDR3 reads CASSLPGQGTEQYF. The CDR3 nucleotides read TGTGCCAGCAGCCTCCCGGGACAGGGGACCGAGCAGTACTTC.

A note on this clonotype: At one of its ends the junction is not consistent with the germline gene, which may arise from a read error. The chain combines TRBV6-2 or TRBV6-3 with TRBJ2-1, with TRBD2 matching 7 bases. Germline loops: CDR1 MNHEY, CDR2 SVGEGT. The CDR3 contains 17 residues. CDR3 coding DNA: TGTGCCAGCAGTTACGGTTCGGGGGGTCGTTATCCGTATGAGCAGCTCTTC. It is translated as CASSYGSGGRYPYEQLF.

The sample holds a few counts of this clonotype. V is TRBV27 and J is TRBJ2-7; possible D gene TRBD2, 7 bases. V lost 5 bases, J lost 4 bases, and 15 bases lay in between. CDR1 is MNHEY, CDR2 SMNVEV, per germline (reference sequence). CDR3 size: 14 residues. CDR3 in amino acids: CASSRGGRQYEQYF. The CDR3 DNA sequence: TGTGCCAGCAGTAGGGGGGGGAGGCAGTACGAGCAGTACTTC.

This clonotype was detected a few times. The chain has TRBV24-1 and TRBJ2-3; 7 positions match TRBD2. Germline values: CDR1 KGHDR, CDR2 SFDVKD. Losses at the gene ends were 6 bases for V and 2 bases for J; bases not matched to a gene: 4. There are 14 residues in the CDR3. The CDR3 region has the DNA TGTGCCACCAGTACGGGACTATTCACAGATACGCAGTATTTT. It yields the protein CATSTGLFTDTQYF.

This clonotype was seen a few times. The V gene is TRBV9, the J gene TRBJ2-2; possibly TRBD1 for D (6 bases). Trimming took off 3 bases at V and 0 bases at J, with 9 bases between the two ends. Germline V CDR1 and CDR2: SGDLS, YYNGEE. The CDR3 sequence is 15 residues long. This CDR3 reads CASSEGHTNTGELFF. As DNA, the CDR3 is TGTGCCAGCAGCGAGGGACATACGAACACCGGGGAGCTGTTTTTT.

This clonotype was observed a few times. The chain recombines TRBV30 with TRBJ1-1; D is perhaps TRBD1 (5 bases). Trimming removed 5 bases from V and 7 bases from J, with 11 bases in between. The CDR3 is 11 amino acids. The V gene's germline CDR1 is GTSNPN and CDR2 SVGIG (reference sequence). Here the CDR3 DNA reads TGTGCCTGGGGGGCTCGGATTGAAGCTTTCTTT. This gives the protein CAWGARIEAFF. Using reference TRBV30 and TRBJ1-1 for the parts outside the CDR3, the full variable domain is SQTIHQWPATLVQPVGSPLSLECTVEGTSNPNLYWYRQAAGRGLQLLFYSVGIGQISSEVPQNLSASRPQDRQFILSSKKLLLSDSGFYLCAWGARIEAFFGQGTRLTVV.

The sample holds many counts of this clonotype. The chain's CDR3 is CASSPTGGYNEQFF. Written as DNA, the CDR3 is TGTGCCAGCAGCCCGACAGGGGGATACAATGAGCAGTTCTTC. The rearrangement links TRBV7-8 to TRBJ2-1, with 9 bases fitting TRBD1. The CDR3 totals 14 residues. With V trimmed by 5 bases and J by 4 bases, 3 bases remained unmatched. Per germline, CDR1 SGHVS and CDR2 FQNEAQ. Complete variable domain (other parts from reference TRBV7-8 and TRBJ2-1): GAGVSQSPRYKVAKRGQDVALRCDPISGHVSLFWYQQALGQGPEFLTYFQNEAQLDKSGLPSDRFFAERPEGSVSTLKIQRTQQEDSAVYLCASSPTGGYNEQFFGPGTRLTVL.

The chain links TRBV27 to TRBJ2-7; 8 bases agree with TRBD1. Per the germline V gene, CDR1 is MNHEY and CDR2 is SMNVEV (reference sequence). The CDR3 runs 14 residues. Germline trimming cut 2 bases from V and 3 bases from J; bases unmatched to any gene: 3. CDR3 nucleotide sequence: TGTGCCAGCAGTTTACAGGGGGCGAACTACGAGCAGTACTTC. This encodes CASSLQGANYEQYF.

The V and J genes are TRBV12-3 or TRBV12-4 and TRBJ2-1; 14 bases line up with TRBD2. The CDR3 covers 18 residues. J was trimmed by 3 bases and V by 5 bases; bases with no gene match: 9. The CDR3 protein is CASSIGTSGSIHYNEQFF. The DNA for the CDR3 is TGTGCCAGCAGTATCGGGACTAGCGGGAGCATTCACTACAATGAGCAGTTCTTC.

The rearrangement uses TRBV19 and TRBJ2-5; D tentatively reads TRBD1 or TRBD2 (6 bases each). The CDR3 covers 15 residues. The V end was cut by 2 bases, the J end by 4 bases, with 14 bases between. From germline, CDR1 is LNHDA and CDR2 SQIVND (reference sequence). The CDR3 here is CASSIIGGGRETQYF. CDR3 bases: TGTGCCAGTAGTATAATTGGAGGGGGACGAGAGACCCAGTACTTC.

This clonotype has only a few counts. The rearrangement joins TRBV30 to TRBJ2-7; D is uncertain. Per germline, CDR1 GTSNPN and CDR2 SVGIG (reference sequence). The V end lost 2 bases, the J end lost 5 bases, and 13 bases lay between the germline ends. This CDR3 is 13 amino acids long. The CDR3 region has the DNA TGTGCCTGGAGTAGGTGGCCGCTCAACGAGCAGTACTTC. This sequence encodes CAWSRWPLNEQYF. Variable domain in full (rest from reference TRBV30 and TRBJ2-7): SQTIHQWPATLVQPVGSPLSLECTVEGTSNPNLYWYRQAAGRGLQLLFYSVGIGQISSEVPQNLSASRPQDRQFILSSKKLLLSDSGFYLCAWSRWPLNEQYFGPGTRLTVT.

This clonotype was seen many times. The V gene is TRBV28, the J gene TRBJ2-5; D is tentatively TRBD1 or TRBD2 (5 bases each). Trimming took 5 bases from V and 3 from J, leaving 10 bases between them. This CDR3 comprises 13 residues. Germline V gene data show CDR1 as MDHEN and CDR2 as SYDVKM. The CDR3 protein is CASSPGAEETQYF. CDR3 bases: TGTGCCAGCAGTCCCGGGGCGGAAGAGACCCAGTACTTC.

This clonotype was seen only a few times. The CDR3 here is CASSLEGATTEAFF. The CDR3 coding sequence is TGCGCCAGCAGCTTGGAGGGGGCGACCACTGAAGCTTTCTTT. The genes are TRBV5-1 and TRBJ1-1; 7 nucleotides line up with TRBD1. Germline V lookup: CDR1 SGHRS, CDR2 YFSETQ. V was clipped by 0 bases and J by 4 bases; unmatched bases: 3. This CDR3 has 14 residues.

This clonotype was detected a few times. CDR3 coding DNA: TGTGCCACCAGTGGGCTTTCGGGGGGACTCACCGGGGAGCTGTTTTTT. Protein product: CATSGLSGGLTGELFF. V usage is TRBV24-1 and J usage is TRBJ2-2, with 7 bases fitting TRBD2. The germline gives CDR1 KGHDR, CDR2 SFDVKD. With 5 bases clipped from V and 4 bases from J, the junction kept 9 bases outside the gene matches. This CDR3 region has 16 residues.

V is TRBV19 and J is TRBJ2-1; TRBD1 agrees at 7 bases. V gave up 5 bases and J gave up 10 bases; unmatched junction bases: 14. The CDR3 has 15 residues. CDR1 is LNHDA and CDR2 is SQIVND in the germline V gene (reference sequence). The CDR3 coding sequence is TGTGCCAGTAGTCCGGGGCCCCTTACGACAGGGGAGCAGTTCTTC. The encoded protein is CASSPGPLTTGEQFF. Drawing the rest from reference TRBV19 and TRBJ2-1, the complete variable domain is DGGITQSPKYLFRKEGQNVTLSCEQNLNHDAMYWYRQDPGQGLRLIYYSQIVNDFQKGDIAEGYSVSREKKESFPLTVTSAQKNPTAFYLCASSPGPLTTGEQFFGPGTRLTVL.

The chain combines TRBV27 with TRBJ2-1; 8 bases are a match to TRBD1. The CDR3 loop spans 15 amino acids. V shed 6 bases, J shed 7 bases, and the junction held 11 bases outside the gene matches. Germline CDR1 MNHEY, CDR2 SMNVEV (reference sequence). CDR3 sequence reads: CASSSQGASWNEQFF. In DNA form, the CDR3 reads TGTGCCAGCAGCTCCCAGGGGGCGAGTTGGAATGAGCAGTTCTTC.

V is TRBV30 and J is TRBJ1-2, with TRBD1 matching over 7 bases. The CDR3 consists of 13 residues. Trimming at V came to 8 bases and at J to 8 bases, leaving 14 bases not matched to a gene. The germline V gene encodes CDR1 GTSNPN and CDR2 SVGIG (reference sequence). CDR3 coding DNA: TGTGCCGTCTCATCCCGACAGGGAGGAGGCTACACCTTC. Protein product: CAVSSRQGGGYTF.

The chain recombines TRBV7-2 with TRBJ2-3; D is undetermined. Trimming pared 4 bases from V and 5 bases from J, leaving 10 bases between. Germline CDR1 reads SGHTA; CDR2 reads FQGNSA. The CDR3 totals 13 residues. The CDR3 protein is CASSSYLVDTQYF. DNA of the CDR3: TGTGCCAGCAGCTCCTATTTGGTAGATACGCAGTATTTT.

The CDR3 nucleotides read TGTGCCAGCAGTTACGTCAGCGAAGAGACCCAGTACTTC. Amino acid sequence: CASSYVSEETQYF. The rearrangement joins TRBV6-9 to TRBJ2-5; the D is unclear. V lost 3 bases to trimming and J lost 3 bases, with 8 bases between them. The CDR3 loop spans 13 amino acids. CDR1 is MNHGY and CDR2 is SVAAGI in the germline V gene.

The rearrangement joins TRBV13 to TRBJ2-1, with TRBD2 matching over 7 bases. J gave up 8 bases and V 5 bases, and 12 bases lay outside the gene matches. This CDR3 region has 15 residues. Germline assignment: CDR1 PRHDT and CDR2 FYEKMQ (reference sequence). The CDR3 protein is CASSQRWAGVDEQFF. The CDR3 bases are TGTGCCAGCAGCCAGCGGTGGGCGGGAGTCGATGAGCAGTTCTTC.

This clonotype was seen a handful of times. The chain joins TRBV12-3 or TRBV12-4 to TRBJ2-7; the D is unclear. The CDR3 runs to 14 residues. V lost 3 bases, J lost 5 bases, and 14 bases lay in between. Written as DNA, the CDR3 is TGTGCCAGCAGTTTTGGGATTGTTAGCCACGAGCAGTACTTC. Translating gives CASSFGIVSHEQYF.

This clonotype appeared many times. The chain is built from TRBV29-1 and TRBJ2-1; 8 bases line up with TRBD1. CDR1 is SQVTM and CDR2 is ANQGSEA in the germline V gene. V shed 2 bases and J 10 bases; nucleotides not matched to a gene: 7. The CDR3 totals 13 residues. The CDR3 sequence: CSVEYIGQGEQFF. CDR3 DNA sequence: TGCAGCGTTGAATACATAGGACAGGGCGAGCAGTTCTTC.

This clonotype has only a few counts. The chain uses TRBV5-1 and TRBJ2-7; D gene ambiguous. The germline gives CDR1 SGHRS, CDR2 YFSETQ. This CDR3 contains 15 residues. V lost 0 bases and J 1 base, leaving 11 bases between the germline ends. CDR3 in amino acids: CASSLDSGDSYEQYF. For the CDR3, the DNA is TGCGCCAGCAGCTTGGATTCAGGAGATTCCTACGAGCAGTACTTC.

This chain links TRBV20-1 with TRBJ1-2; maybe TRBD1 (5 bases). The germline V and J ends were trimmed by 0 bases and 7 bases, with 9 bases remaining between them. The CDR3 extends over 12 amino acids. In germline, CDR1 is DFQATT, CDR2 SNEGSKA (reference sequence). Here the CDR3 reads CSARDGGFGYTF. The CDR3 bases are TGCAGTGCTAGAGACGGGGGGTTTGGCTACACCTTC.

This clonotype was seen ten or more times. This sequence joins TRBV2 and TRBJ2-1; D unclear. V was clipped by 6 bases and J by 8 bases, with 14 bases between them. The CDR3 is 13 residues long. Germline loops: CDR1 SNHLY, CDR2 FYNNEI. This chain's CDR3 is CASRDTARYEQFF. As DNA, the CDR3 is TGTGCCAGCAGGGATACCGCACGCTATGAGCAGTTCTTC. Complete variable domain (other parts from reference TRBV2 and TRBJ2-1): EPEVTQTPSHQVTQMGQEVILRCVPISNHLYFYWYRQILGQKVEFLVSFYNNEISEKSEIFDDQFSVERPDGSNFTLKIRSTKLEDSAMYFCASRDTARYEQFFGPGTRLTVL.

The chain uses TRBV25-1 and TRBJ1-2; 7 positions agree with TRBD1. The ends lost 4 bases at V and 7 bases at J; junction bases unmatched: 6. Germline CDR1 is MGHDK and CDR2 is SYGVNS. This CDR3 has 13 amino acids. The CDR3 sequence is CASSGGQAGGYTF. CDR3 DNA sequence: TGTGCCAGCAGTGGAGGACAGGCCGGTGGCTACACCTTC.

The chain employs TRBV10-3 and TRBJ2-7; 10 bases fit TRBD1. The CDR3 consists of 14 residues. Germline CDR1 and CDR2: ENHRY and SYGVKD. Trimming cost V 9 bases and J 3 bases; bases outside gene matches: 8. The CDR3 spells CAIGGTGERYEQYF. The CDR3 DNA reads as TGTGCCATAGGCGGGACAGGGGAGCGCTACGAGCAGTACTTC.